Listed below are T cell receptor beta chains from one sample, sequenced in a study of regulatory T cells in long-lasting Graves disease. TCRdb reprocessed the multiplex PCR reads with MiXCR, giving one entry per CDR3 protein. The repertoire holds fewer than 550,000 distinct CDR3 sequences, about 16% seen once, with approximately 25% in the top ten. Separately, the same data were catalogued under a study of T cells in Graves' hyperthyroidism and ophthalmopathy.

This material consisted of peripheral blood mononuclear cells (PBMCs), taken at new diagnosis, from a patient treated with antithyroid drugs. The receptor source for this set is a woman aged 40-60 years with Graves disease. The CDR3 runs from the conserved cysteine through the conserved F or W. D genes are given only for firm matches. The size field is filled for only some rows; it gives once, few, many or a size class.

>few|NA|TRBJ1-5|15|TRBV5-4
CASSLDGVSNQPQHF
TGTGCCAGCAGCTTGGACGGGGTCAGCAATCAGCCCCAGCATTTT
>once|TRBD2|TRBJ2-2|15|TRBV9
CASSSWEGYTGELFF
TGTGCCAGCAGCAGTTGGGAGGGATACACCGGGGAGCTGTTTTTT
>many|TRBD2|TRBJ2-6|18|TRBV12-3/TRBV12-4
CASSLLAVLSSGANVLTF
TGTGCCAGCAGCCTACTAGCGGTTCTCAGCTCTGGGGCCAACGTCCTGACTTTC
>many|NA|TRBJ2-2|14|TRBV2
CASRPGSNTGELFF
TGTGCCAGCAGGCCGGGCTCTAACACCGGGGAGCTGTTTTTT
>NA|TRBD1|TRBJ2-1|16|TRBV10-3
CAISESQDRGHNEQFF
TGTGCCATCAGTGAGTCCCAGGACAGGGGGCACAATGAGCAGTTCTTC
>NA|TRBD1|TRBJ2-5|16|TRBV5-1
CASSSSGAGGAETQYF
TGCGCCAGCAGCTCGTCAGGGGCAGGGGGCGCGGAGACCCAGTACTTC
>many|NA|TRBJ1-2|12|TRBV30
CAWQDRNYGYTF
TGTGCCTGGCAAGACAGAAACTATGGCTACACCTTC
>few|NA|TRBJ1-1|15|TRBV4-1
CASSLAGAGGTEAFF
TGCGCCAGCAGCCTCGCCGGGGCGGGCGGCACTGAAGCTTTCTTT
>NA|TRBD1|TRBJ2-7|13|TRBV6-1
CASSGRQGYEQYF
TGTGCCAGCAGTGGAAGACAGGGGTACGAGCAGTACTTC
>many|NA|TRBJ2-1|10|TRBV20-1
CSAARDEQFF
TGCAGTGCTGCCAGAGATGAGCAGTTCTTC
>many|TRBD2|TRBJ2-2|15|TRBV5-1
CASIPSGGNTGELFF
TGCGCCAGCATCCCCAGCGGGGGGAACACCGGGGAGCTGTTTTTT
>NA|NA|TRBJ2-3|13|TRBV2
CASSELWADTQYF
TGTGCCAGCAGTGAATTGTGGGCAGATACGCAGTATTTT
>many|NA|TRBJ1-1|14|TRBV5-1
CASSSTGSNTEAFF
TGCGCCAGCAGCTCCACAGGGTCAAACACTGAAGCTTTCTTT
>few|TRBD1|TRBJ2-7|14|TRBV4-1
CASSQEQGPYEQYF
TGCGCCAGCAGCCAAGAACAGGGGCCCTACGAGCAGTACTTC
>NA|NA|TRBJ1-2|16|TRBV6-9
CASSSQSAPPWYGYTF
TGTGCCAGCAGTTCACAGTCGGCCCCTCCGTGGTATGGCTACACCTTC
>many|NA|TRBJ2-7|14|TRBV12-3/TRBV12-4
CASRISGRLYEQYF
TGTGCCAGCAGAATCTCCGGGAGACTCTACGAGCAGTACTTC
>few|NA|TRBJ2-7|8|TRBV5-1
CASSLMYF
TGCGCCAGCAGCTTGATGTACTTC